This section outlines one T cell receptor (beta chain) sequence together with its context. With V trimmed by 0 bases and J by 6 bases, 10 bases remained unmatched. The CDR3 is 18 residues long. CDR1 and CDR2 (germline): SGDLS, YYNGEE. The sample comes from a study of high-grade serous ovarian cancer treatment subgroups. Generated by immunoSEQ multiplex PCR, the TCRdb table keeps only in-frame clones and is missing some. The table lists around 5,500 clones, around three quarters of them singletons. Tumor tissue was taken before any definitive surgery or chemotherapy was given. The sequence came from a human donor with high-grade serous ovarian cancer. The specimen sequenced was tumor tissue. The chain combines TRBV9 with TRBJ2-2; 11 nucleotides agree with TRBD1. CDR3 loop: CASSVVARTDRGPGELFF. Written as DNA, the CDR3 is TGTGCCAGCAGCGTAGTGGCCCGGACGGACAGGGGGCCCGGGGAGCTGTTTTTT.